A single sample is the source of the 18 T cell receptor beta chains below, sequenced in a study of blood T cell repertoires in COVID-19. Using immunoSEQ multiplex PCR, the repertoire was profiled, and TCRdb retains in-frame clones only, with some absent. The table has 95,000 to 110,000 clones, around 88% seen once. Sequencing was done on a sample of peripheral blood. The origin of the receptors is a human donor in a cohort sampled during active COVID-19.

V and J are TRBV30 and TRBJ2-5; 9 nucleotides line up with TRBD2. Germline V gives CDR1 GTSNPN, CDR2 SVGIG (reference sequence). The CDR3 runs 17 residues. The junction had 10 bases not matched to a gene; V was cut back by 0 bases and J by 2 bases. The CDR3 DNA reads as TGTGCCTGGAGTGTACGAGCGGGGGGTTCATTTCAAGAGACCCAGTACTTC. It yields the protein CAWSVRAGGSFQETQYF.

The chain links TRBV7-2 to TRBJ2-3, with D hard to call. The CDR3 runs 14 residues. Trimming took off 5 bases at V and 2 bases at J, with 11 bases between the two ends. Germline-derived CDR1 and CDR2 are SGHTA and FQGNSA. CDR3 residues: CASSTQRNTDTQYF. CDR3 nucleotide sequence: TGTGCCAGCAGCACCCAGAGGAACACAGATACGCAGTATTTT. The variable domain in full, completed from reference TRBV7-2 and TRBJ2-3, reads GAGVSQSPSNKVTEKGKDVELRCDPISGHTALYWYRQSLGQGLEFLIYFQGNSAPDKSGLPSDRFSAERTGGSVSTLTIQRTQQEDSAVYLCASSTQRNTDTQYFGPGTRLTVL.

The chain uses TRBV6-5 and TRBJ2-3; 8 nucleotides agree with TRBD2. Unmatched junction bases numbered 11, after V lost 6 bases and J lost 6 bases. Germline values: CDR1 MNHEY, CDR2 SVGAGI. This CDR3 has 15 amino acids. This chain's CDR3 is CASRNGGGKVDTQYF. The CDR3, as DNA: TGTGCCAGCAGAAACGGGGGGGGCAAGGTCGATACGCAGTATTTT.

The V call is TRBV10-3, the J call TRBJ1-5; 9 positions match TRBD1. The CDR3 loop spans 15 amino acids. Per the germline V gene, CDR1 is ENHRY and CDR2 is SYGVKD. V lost 3 bases and J lost 6; bases outside the gene matches: 6. This chain's CDR3 is CAISEGTGRGQPQHF. As DNA, the CDR3 is TGTGCCATCAGTGAAGGGACAGGGAGGGGTCAGCCCCAGCATTTT.

For the CDR3, the DNA is TGTGCCAGCTCACTACTCCCCGTGGGGACTAGGTACGAGCAGTACTTC. It translates to CASSLLPVGTRYEQYF. V usage is TRBV18 and J usage is TRBJ2-7, with 8 bases identical to TRBD2. This CDR3 has 16 residues. Germline V gene data show CDR1 as KGHSH and CDR2 as LQKENI. The V gene end was trimmed by 4 bases and the J gene end by 4 bases; junction bases not matched to a gene: 12.

The chain links TRBV18 to TRBJ2-5; tentatively, D is TRBD1 (5 bases). This CDR3 has 15 amino acids. The germline V and J ends were trimmed by 0 bases and 4 bases, with 12 bases remaining between them. Germline CDR1 reads KGHSH; CDR2 reads LQKENI. This CDR3 is CASSPPVGQTETQYF. Written as DNA, the CDR3 is TGTGCCAGCTCACCACCTGTGGGGCAGACAGAGACCCAGTACTTC.

V is TRBV6-2 or TRBV6-3 and J is TRBJ2-7; a weak D match, TRBD1 (6 bases). V was cut by 0 bases and J by 7 bases, with 16 bases left in between. The germline V gene has CDR1 MNHEY and CDR2 SVGEGT. CDR3 length equals 15 residues. CDR3 DNA: TGTGCCAGCAGTTACTCGAGGCTGGGGGCGGCGGAGCAGTACTTC. Its translation is CASSYSRLGAAEQYF.

This clone has just one count. The chain has TRBV27 and TRBJ1-1; D is perhaps TRBD1 (6 bases). Germline CDR1 reads MNHEY; CDR2 reads SMNVEV (reference sequence). V lost 5 bases to trimming and J lost 11 bases, with 15 bases between them. The CDR3 is 12 residues long. The CDR3 sequence is CASSGRQAKAFF. The CDR3 bases are TGTGCCAGCAGTGGCCGACAGGCGAAGGCTTTCTTT.

The chain joins TRBV10-1 to TRBJ1-1; the D is unclear. V was shortened by 4 bases and J by 5 bases, with 11 bases between the two germline ends. This CDR3 region has 13 residues. In germline, CDR1 is WNHNN, CDR2 SYGVQD (reference sequence). The CDR3 reads CASSGTRRTEAFF. The CDR3 DNA is TGCGCCAGCAGTGGCACCCGGAGGACTGAAGCTTTCTTT.

J is TRBJ2-7 and V is TRBV6-5; no definite D call. Germline V lookup: CDR1 MNHEY, CDR2 SVGAGI. V gave up 0 bases and J gave up 4 bases, with 13 bases separating them. The CDR3 contains 15 residues. CDR3 in amino acids: CASSYSSSLAYEQYF. The CDR3 nucleotides are TGTGCCAGCAGTTACTCAAGTTCGTTGGCTTACGAGCAGTACTTC.

This CDR3 reads CASSYNPRAGEQYF. The CDR3, as DNA: TGTGCCAGCAGCTACAACCCAAGGGCGGGCGAGCAGTACTTC. The chain joins TRBV6-5 to TRBJ2-7; the D gene is possibly TRBD2 (5 bases). CDR3 length equals 14 residues. Germline V gene lookup returns CDR1 MNHEY and CDR2 SVGAGI. Deletions cut 6 bases from V and 6 bases from J, with 18 bases between.

This clone appeared a single time. The V and J genes are TRBV27 and TRBJ2-2; 7 bases match TRBD1. Germline-derived CDR1 and CDR2 are MNHEY and SMNVEV (reference sequence). With V trimmed by 3 bases and J by 5 bases, 12 bases remained unmatched. The CDR3 has 17 residues. CDR3 sequence: CASSFSLGQTLTGELFF. CDR3 in DNA: TGTGCCAGCAGTTTCAGCTTGGGACAGACGCTTACCGGGGAGCTGTTTTTT.

The chain employs TRBV11-3 and TRBJ2-7, with 7 bases lining up with TRBD1. V lost 7 bases and J lost 3; bases outside the gene matches: 3. The CDR3 length is 12 residues. The V gene's germline CDR1 is SGHNT and CDR2 YENEEA. As DNA, the CDR3 is TGTGCCAGCACCCGACAGGGCTACGAGCAGTACTTC. Translating it yields CASTRQGYEQYF.

The rearrangement links TRBV28 to TRBJ1-5; D is unclear. V gave up 5 bases and J gave up 0 bases, with 8 bases separating them. The CDR3 length is 14 residues. Per germline, CDR1 MDHEN and CDR2 SYDVKM. The CDR3, as DNA: TGTGCCAGCAGTCCCCGGAGTAGCAATCAGCCCCAGCATTTT. As protein: CASSPRSSNQPQHF.

This chain connects TRBV29-1 to TRBJ2-1; 11 bases are shared with TRBD2. Germline CDR1 reads SQVTM; CDR2 reads ANQGSEA. The length of the CDR3 is 14 residues. Germline trimming cut 7 bases from V and 12 bases from J; bases unmatched to any gene: 14. The CDR3 here is CSAEPGTSGVRQFF. The CDR3 region has the DNA TGCAGCGCCGAACCCGGGACTAGCGGCGTGCGGCAGTTCTTC.

The chain recombines TRBV12-3 or TRBV12-4 with TRBJ1-6; D is undetermined. The CDR3 totals 12 residues. V was clipped by 6 bases and J by 9 bases, with 9 bases between them. CDR3 nucleotide sequence: TGTGCCAGCAGGTACTCCATTTCACCCCTCCACTTT. Its protein is CASRYSISPLHF.

The V gene is TRBV27, the J gene TRBJ2-7; maybe TRBD1 (6 bases). V lost 4 bases, J lost 5 bases, and 18 bases lay in between. Germline V gene lookup returns CDR1 MNHEY and CDR2 SMNVEV (reference sequence). CDR3 length equals 15 residues. The CDR3 coding sequence is TGTGCCAGCAGTTCCCCAGGCAGGGGCCGGGACGAGCAGTACTTC. It specifies CASSSPGRGRDEQYF.

The chain joins TRBV9 to TRBJ2-7; 9 bases fit TRBD2. Trimming took 4 bases from V and 0 from J; bases not matched to a gene: 2. This CDR3 has 14 residues. Germline CDR1 SGDLS, CDR2 YYNGEE. The CDR3 protein is CASSRAGGSYEQYF. CDR3 sequence (DNA): TGTGCCAGCAGCAGAGCGGGGGGCTCCTACGAGCAGTACTTC.